This record concerns one T cell receptor beta chain sequence. The assay was immunoSEQ multiplex PCR, and TCRdb's table has in-frame clones only and misses some. Of roughly 170,000 clones listed, around 63% were seen once; the top ten hold more than 9%. Germline CDR1 SGHRS, CDR2 YFSETQ. Trimming left V 2 bases short and J 0 bases short, with 14 bases between. The CDR3 loop spans 16 amino acids. The record originates from a study of shared clonotypes between healthy human individuals. This chain connects TRBV5-1 to TRBJ1-1; D is possibly TRBD1 (5 bases). The TCR originated in a man younger than 45 in good health. What was sequenced was memory CD4+ T cells sorted from blood. Subset: CD45RA-negative fraction. The CDR3 DNA reads as TGCGCCAGCAGCTTATCCGGGGCAAGGATGAACACTGAAGCTTTCTTT. Its protein product is CASSLSGARMNTEAFF.